This T cell receptor beta chain emerged from a study of shared T cell receptors in the human thymus (dated by TCRdb to the early 2020s). At the level of the whole study: The study examined how self-reactive, shared T-cell receptor alpha chains are generated in the human thymus.

Trimming at the junction amounts to 5 bases on V and 4 bases on J, and the germline ends lie 15 bases apart. Including the terminal cysteine and phenylalanine, the CDR3 comprises 15 residues. The CDR3 DNA has 45 bases and is translated from base 1. From a lookup of the germline V gene, CDR1 and CDR2 are SGHNT and YENEEA. About this clone itself: Its antigen is still unknown. The input lacks base qualities; no much larger clone sits a single base away.

Preparation of the library involved the immunoSEQ multiplex PCR assay. Imported from immuneACCESS, the table was reduced by TCRdb to in-frame sequences with V and J called. These copies leave out some clones; in studies compared against another copy, an unresolved V gene accounts for under half, and the cause of the remainder is not known. The sample yields about 660,000 clones; approximately 88% were counted once. Clones ranked in the top ten supply approximately 0.011% of the sample. A further study also used this sample, focusing on human thymus T cells. The second study also describes: In Finland, the donors were immunologically healthy infants who were having open corrective cardiac surgery for congenital heart defects. Thymus tissue was obtained as surgical resects removed during corrective cardiac surgery. V and J gene segment usage appeared biased in both thymic and peripheral blood repertoires. The related research reported highly overlapping thymic TCR repertoires among unrelated individuals. The study used roughly 8 infant thymus samples plus four related peripheral blood samples to characterize TCR alpha and beta repertoires. Donor ages ranging from about 6 to 250 days were recorded, and roughly six male and two female infants were included in the cohort. Thymocytes were freed from the tissue by mechanical means and kept at -70 degrees C as pellets of about 9-30 million cells. Genomic DNA was extracted from frozen cell pellets with a QIAsymphony instrument. TCRB and TCRAD loci were amplified from a standardized quantity of quality-controlled genomic DNA using the immunoSEQ multiplex PCR assay. The amplicons spanned the V(D)J region and were long enough to cover the CDR3 and allow V and J genes to be identified. Amplicon sequencing was performed on an Illumina platform through the commercial immunoSEQ service. Primer bias and sequencing errors were corrected using previously described methods, and TCRAD and TCRB definitions followed the IMGT database. The repertoires were analysed using immunoSEQ Analyzer 3.0 and VDJTools for basic statistics, V/J segment usage, diversity estimates, rarefaction and pairwise overlap. Chao1, ChaoE, Efron-Thisted, Shannon and inverse Simpson indices were used to estimate diversity, which was also estimated on datasets down-sampled to the smallest sample. Repertoire overlap was determined by strict matching of CDR3 nucleotide sequence, V gene and J gene, and Jaccard-based multidimensional scaling clustering was applied. On average, thymus samples gave 650,000 to 1,000,000 unique TCRB clonotypes, whereas blood samples gave 75,000 to 85,000.

Material for sequencing was thymocytes. This chain is built from TRBV11-3 and TRBJ1-3, with TRBD1 tentatively as D gene (5 bases match). The origin of this receptor is a boy less than two years old with a congenital heart defect. Donor details come from another sample of the same person, matched by shared clones. The sequenced DNA is TGTGCCAGCAGCCCAGACAGCGCGGCGGGAAACACCATATATTTT. It encodes CASSPDSAAGNTIYF.